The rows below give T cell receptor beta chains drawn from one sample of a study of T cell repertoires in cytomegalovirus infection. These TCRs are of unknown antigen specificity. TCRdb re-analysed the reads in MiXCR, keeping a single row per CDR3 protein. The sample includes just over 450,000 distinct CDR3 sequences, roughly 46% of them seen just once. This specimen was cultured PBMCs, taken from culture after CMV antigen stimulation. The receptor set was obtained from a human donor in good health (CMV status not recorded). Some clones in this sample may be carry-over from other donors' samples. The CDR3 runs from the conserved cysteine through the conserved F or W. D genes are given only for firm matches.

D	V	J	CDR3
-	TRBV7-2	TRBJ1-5	CASSLAGATQPQHF
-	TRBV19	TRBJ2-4	CASSKGVQAAAKNIQYF
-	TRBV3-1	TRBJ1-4	CASSRRQVNEKLFF
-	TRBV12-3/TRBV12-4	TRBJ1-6	CASRDGQFNNSPLHF
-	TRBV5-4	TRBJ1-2	CASSLDQTDYGYTF
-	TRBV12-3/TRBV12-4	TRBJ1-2	CASSFPGLYGYTF
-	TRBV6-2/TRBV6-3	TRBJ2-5	CASSYWGAQTQYF
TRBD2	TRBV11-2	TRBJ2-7	CASSFGLADTYEQYF
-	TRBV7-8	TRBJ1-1	CASRDGRGNTEAFF
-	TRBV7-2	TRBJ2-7	CAISRVPSSYEQYF
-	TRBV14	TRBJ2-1	CASSHLRGPYNEQFF
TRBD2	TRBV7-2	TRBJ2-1	CASSDLGGDSYNEQFF
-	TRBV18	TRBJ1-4	CASSPRRSTNEKLFF
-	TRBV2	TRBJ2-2	CASKIRLEAGELFF
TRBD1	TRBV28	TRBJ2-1	CASSTRHRGRDYNEQFF
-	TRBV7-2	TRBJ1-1	CASSFKGLNTEAFF
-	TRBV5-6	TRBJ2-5	CASSLELTRVTQYF
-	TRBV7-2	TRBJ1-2	CASSRTTGSYNYGYTF
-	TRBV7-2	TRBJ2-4	CASSLGGEGNIQYF
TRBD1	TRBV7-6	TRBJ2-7	CASRSGQTYEQYF
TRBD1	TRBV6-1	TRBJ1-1	CASSEQGAIGEAFF
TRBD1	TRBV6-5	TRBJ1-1	CATTGTGVTEAFF
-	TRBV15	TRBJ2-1	CATSATGPYNEQFF
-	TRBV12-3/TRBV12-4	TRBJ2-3	CASTEGRAQYF
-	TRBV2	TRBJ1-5	CASREGTGGEPQHF
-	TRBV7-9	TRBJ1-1	CASSVDNTEAFF
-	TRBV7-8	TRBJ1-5	CASSLSENPQSQHF
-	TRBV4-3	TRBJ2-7	CASSHGGGPGTRSYEQYF
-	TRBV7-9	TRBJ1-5	CASSSGRVSNQPQHF
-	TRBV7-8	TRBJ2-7	CASSLDRVGYEQYF
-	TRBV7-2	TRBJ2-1	CASNQRVGEQLF
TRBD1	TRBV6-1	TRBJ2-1	CASSEFEVERTGANEQFF
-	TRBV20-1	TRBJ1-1	CSARRVVGQWNTEAFF
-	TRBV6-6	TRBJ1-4	CASRTSGNEKLVF
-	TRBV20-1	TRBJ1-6	CSARRSGSYNSPLHF
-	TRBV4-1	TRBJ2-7	CASSQKADSGSYEQYF
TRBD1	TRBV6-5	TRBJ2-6	CASSYGPWTGWSGANVLTF